The next 17 T cell receptor beta chains were all read from a single sample in a study of vaccination effects on CD4 cells after COVID-19. Culturing for more than 9 days preceded CD4+ T cell isolation. From March to December 2020, the person had a SARS-CoV-2 infection that was confirmed by PCR. Subjects were given two BNT162b2 or mRNA-1273 vaccine doses. Profiled with immunoSEQ multiplex PCR; TCRdb holds only in-frame clones, not every one. Of around 50,000 clones in the sample, over 60% were seen once. No antigen has been assigned to these receptors. The source was CD4+ T cells from PBMCs cultured without peptide, collected after COVID-19 vaccination. These receptors were taken from a human donor who had a prior SARS-CoV-2 infection.

The chain employs TRBV6-2 or TRBV6-3 and TRBJ2-7, with D perhaps matching TRBD1 or TRBD2 (5 bases each). Deletions cut 2 bases from V and 0 bases from J, with 11 bases between. The germline CDR1 and CDR2 sequences are MNHEY and SVGEGT. The CDR3 totals 15 residues. This chain's CDR3 is CASSYGTVPSYEQYF. The CDR3 DNA follows: TGTGCCAGCAGTTACGGGACGGTACCCTCCTACGAGCAGTACTTC.

The chain uses TRBV7-2 and TRBJ1-5; possibly TRBD1 for D (5 bases). The CDR3 runs 18 residues. V lost 0 bases and J 0 bases, leaving 15 bases between the germline ends. Germline V gene lookup returns CDR1 SGHTA and CDR2 FQGNSA. CDR3 coding DNA: TGTGCCAGCAGCTTAGCGCCGCGACAGACTTATAGCAATCAGCCCCAGCATTTT. This codes for CASSLAPRQTYSNQPQHF.

V and J are TRBV27 and TRBJ1-2; D is unresolved. Trimming took off 2 bases at V and 2 bases at J, with 9 bases between the two ends. The CDR3 consists of 14 residues. Germline V gene sequence: CDR1 MNHEY, CDR2 SMNVEV (reference sequence). In nucleotides, the CDR3 is TGTGCCAGCAGTTTACGTCCGGGAAACTATGGCTACACCTTC. Protein: CASSLRPGNYGYTF.

The chain employs TRBV11-3 and TRBJ2-6; 7 nucleotides agree with TRBD1. V shed 5 bases and J 3 bases; nucleotides not matched to a gene: 7. The V gene's germline CDR1 is SGHNT and CDR2 YENEEA. CDR3 length: 16 amino acids. CDR3 residues: CASSGRQGFGANVLTF. As DNA, the CDR3 is TGTGCCAGCAGCGGAAGACAGGGCTTTGGGGCCAACGTCCTGACTTTC.

The chain has TRBV7-9 and TRBJ2-3, with 10 bases lining up with TRBD2. The CDR3 contains 19 residues. The J segment lost 0 bases and the V segment lost 0 bases, leaving 9 bases of the junction unmatched. Germline V gene lookup returns CDR1 SEHNR and CDR2 FQNEAQ (reference sequence). The CDR3 region has the DNA TGTGCCAGCAGCTTAGCCGGTGGTAGCGGGAGGCTAAGCACAGATACGCAGTATTTT. It translates to CASSLAGGSGRLSTDTQYF. Based on the CDR3 plus reference TRBV7-9 and TRBJ2-3, the full variable domain is DTGVSQNPRHKITKRGQNVTFRCDPISEHNRLYWYRQTLGQGPEFLTYFQNEAQLEKSRLLSDRFSAERPKGSFSTLEIQRTEQGDSAMYLCASSLAGGSGRLSTDTQYFGPGTRLTVL.

V and J are TRBV3-1 (or the pseudogene TRBV3-2) and TRBJ1-2; D possibly corresponds to TRBD1 (6 bases). Looked up from germline, CDR1 is LGHDT and CDR2 is YNNKEL (reference sequence). The CDR3 extends over 17 amino acids. Trimming removed 1 base at V and 1 base at J, with 16 bases between. CDR3 region: CASSQGGPGANNYGYTF. As DNA, the CDR3 is TGTGCCAGCAGCCAAGGAGGGCCGGGGGCGAATAACTATGGCTACACCTTC.

J is TRBJ2-5 and V is TRBV7-9; D ambiguous. The CDR3 has 13 residues. Trimming took off 0 bases at V and 7 bases at J, with 9 bases between the two ends. The germline V gene has CDR1 SEHNR and CDR2 FQNEAQ (reference sequence). The CDR3 is CASSLASDGTQYF. In DNA form, the CDR3 reads TGTGCCAGCAGCTTAGCCAGTGACGGGACCCAGTACTTC.

V is TRBV10-3 and J is TRBJ1-6; D ambiguous. The CDR3 consists of 14 residues. Germline loops: CDR1 ENHRY, CDR2 SYGVKD. The V and J ends lost 10 bases and 5 bases respectively, with 15 bases between them. Written as DNA, the CDR3 is TGTGCCACCGGGTGGGGTTCGGATAATTCACCCCTCCACTTT. Translated, it gives CATGWGSDNSPLHF.

The chain combines TRBV10-2 with TRBJ2-1; 8 bases match TRBD2. The germline V gene has CDR1 WSHSY and CDR2 SAAADI. The trim removed 4 bases at V and 9 bases at J, leaving 14 bases unmatched. CDR3 length: 16 amino acids. The CDR3 coding sequence is TGCGCCAGCAGTGGGCGTCGGGAGGGCCGAAGTCCTGAGCAGTTCTTC. Encoded protein: CASSGRREGRSPEQFF.

This clone was detected a few times. The chain combines TRBV7-3 with TRBJ2-1; the D gene is possibly TRBD1 (7 bases). The CDR3 contains 13 residues. Germline assignment: CDR1 SGHTA and CDR2 FQGTGA. Trimming left V 2 bases short and J 7 bases short, with 9 bases between. The CDR3 nucleotides are TGTGCCAGCAGCTTAGCGGGACAGAATGAGCAGTTCTTC. Translating gives CASSLAGQNEQFF. Together with reference TRBV7-3 and TRBJ2-1, the CDR3 gives the full variable domain: GAGVSQTPSNKVTEKGKYVELRCDPISGHTALYWYRQSLGQGPEFLIYFQGTGAADDSGLPNDRFFAVRPEGSVSTLKIQRTERGDSAVYLCASSLAGQNEQFFGPGTRLTVL.

The V call is TRBV25-1, the J call TRBJ2-3, with TRBD2 as a possible D gene (6 bases). The CDR3 totals 15 residues. The V gene lost 3 bases and the J gene lost 6 bases, with 16 bases spanning the gap. Germline-derived CDR1 and CDR2 are MGHDK and SYGVNS. The CDR3 DNA reads TGTGCCAGCAGTGACCCGGGTGTGGCGGGGGATACGCAGTATTTT. Amino acids: CASSDPGVAGDTQYF.

The chain carries TRBV5-4 and TRBJ2-5; 9 positions agree with TRBD1. Germline CDR1 reads SGHNT; CDR2 reads YYREEE (reference sequence). This CDR3 is built from 14 residues. V was pared by 4 bases and J by 7 bases, with 8 bases of the junction left unmatched. DNA of the CDR3: TGTGCCAGCAGCCGGACAGGGGACCTGGGGACCCAGTACTTC. Its protein is CASSRTGDLGTQYF. Based on the CDR3 plus reference TRBV5-4 and TRBJ2-5, the full variable domain is ETGVTQSPTHLIKTRGQQVTLRCSSQSGHNTVSWYQQALGQGPQFIFQYYREEENGRGNFPPRFSGLQFPNYSSELNVNALELDDSALYLCASSRTGDLGTQYFGPGTRLLVL.

Concerning this clone itself: A read error may produce the germline difference seen at one junction end. The CDR3 DNA reads as TGTGCTAGCAGCTCCCAACCCGGGGATACGCAGTATTTT. Translating it yields CASSSQPGDTQYF. The chain uses TRBV7-7 and TRBJ2-3; D is ambiguous. The CDR3 consists of 13 residues. The germline gives CDR1 SSHAT, CDR2 FNYEAQ (reference sequence).

This clone has only a few counts. The gene calls are TRBV2 and TRBJ1-6, with a possible D match to TRBD1 (6 bases). The CDR3 runs 12 residues. From germline, CDR1 is SNHLY and CDR2 FYNNEI. Deletions cut 7 bases from V and 9 bases from J, with 10 bases between. Written as DNA, the CDR3 is TGTGCCAGCAACCTACAGGGTTCACCCCTCCACTTT. Translated: CASNLQGSPLHF.

This chain joins TRBV5-4 and TRBJ2-3; the D gene is possibly TRBD2 (7 bases). The length of the CDR3 is 16 residues. The ends were cut back, 5 bases at V and 4 bases at J, with 20 bases in the middle. Germline CDR1 SGHNT, CDR2 YYREEE (reference sequence). The CDR3 coding sequence is TGTGCCAGCAGGCGCTTAGGGGGAGGGGCATCAGATACGCAGTATTTT. Protein sequence: CASRRLGGGASDTQYF.

The J gene is TRBJ1-6, the V gene TRBV10-3, with 7 bases aligning to TRBD1. This CDR3 region has 13 residues. The V and J ends lost 10 bases and 9 bases, in that order; junction bases with no gene match: 9. CDR1 is ENHRY, CDR2 SYGVKD, per germline. CDR3 sequence: CATGTEGVSPLHF. CDR3 in DNA: TGTGCCACCGGGACAGAAGGAGTTTCACCCCTCCACTTT.

The chain recombines TRBV4-1 with TRBJ1-5, with a possible D match to TRBD1 (5 bases). The CDR3 totals 14 residues. Germline V CDR1 and CDR2: MGHRA, YSYEKL. V was cut by 4 bases and J by 4 bases, with 11 bases left in between. The CDR3 sequence is CASSRGPVNQPQHF. As DNA, the CDR3 is TGCGCCAGCAGCCGGGGACCCGTAAATCAGCCCCAGCATTTT.